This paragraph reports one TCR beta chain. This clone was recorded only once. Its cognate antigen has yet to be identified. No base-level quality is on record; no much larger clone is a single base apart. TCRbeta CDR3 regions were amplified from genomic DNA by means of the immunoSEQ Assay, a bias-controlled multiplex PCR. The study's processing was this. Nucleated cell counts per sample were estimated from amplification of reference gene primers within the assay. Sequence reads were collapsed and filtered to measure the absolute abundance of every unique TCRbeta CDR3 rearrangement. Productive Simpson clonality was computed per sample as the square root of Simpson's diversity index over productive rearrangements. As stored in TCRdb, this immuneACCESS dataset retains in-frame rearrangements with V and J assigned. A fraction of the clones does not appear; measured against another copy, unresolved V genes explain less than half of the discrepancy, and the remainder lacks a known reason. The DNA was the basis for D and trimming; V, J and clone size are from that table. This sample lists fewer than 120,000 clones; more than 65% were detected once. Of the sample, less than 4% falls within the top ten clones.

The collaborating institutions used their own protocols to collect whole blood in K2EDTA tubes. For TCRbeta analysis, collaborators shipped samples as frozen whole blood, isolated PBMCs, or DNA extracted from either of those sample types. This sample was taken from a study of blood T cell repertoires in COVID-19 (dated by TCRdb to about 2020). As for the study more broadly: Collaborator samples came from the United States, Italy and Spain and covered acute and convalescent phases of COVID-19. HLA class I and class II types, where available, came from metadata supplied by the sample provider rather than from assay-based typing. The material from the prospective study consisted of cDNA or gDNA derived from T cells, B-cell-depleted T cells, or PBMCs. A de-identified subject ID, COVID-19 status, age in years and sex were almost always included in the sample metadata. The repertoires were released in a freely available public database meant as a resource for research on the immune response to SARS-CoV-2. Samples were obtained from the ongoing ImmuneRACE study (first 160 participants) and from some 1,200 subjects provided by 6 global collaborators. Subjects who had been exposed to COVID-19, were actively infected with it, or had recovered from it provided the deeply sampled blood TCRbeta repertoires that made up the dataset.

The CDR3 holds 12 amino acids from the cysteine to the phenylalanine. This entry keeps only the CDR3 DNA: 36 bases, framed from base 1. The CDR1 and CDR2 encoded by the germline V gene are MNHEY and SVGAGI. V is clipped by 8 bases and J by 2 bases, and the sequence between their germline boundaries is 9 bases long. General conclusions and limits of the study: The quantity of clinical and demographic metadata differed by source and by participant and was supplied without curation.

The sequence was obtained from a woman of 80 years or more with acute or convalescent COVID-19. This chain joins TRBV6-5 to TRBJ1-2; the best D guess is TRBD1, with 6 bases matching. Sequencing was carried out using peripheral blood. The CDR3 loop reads CASSRGNYGYTF. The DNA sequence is TGTGCCAGCTCTAGGGGGAACTATGGCTACACCTTC.